These 16 T cell receptor beta chains came from one sample sequenced in a study of shared clonotypes between healthy human individuals. The assay was immunoSEQ multiplex PCR, and TCRdb's table has in-frame clones only and misses some. This sample carries some 2.1 million clones, about 95% of them seen once, and the ten largest clones take 0.9% to 1.3%. Naive-designated CD8 cells lacked CD45RO, were positively enriched for CCR7, and omitted terminally differentiated effector memory CD45RA+ cells. Material for sequencing was naive CD8+ T cells sorted from blood. All receptors come from a man younger than 35 in good health.

This chain uses TRBV9 with TRBJ2-2; D is unresolved. CDR1 is SGDLS and CDR2 is YYNGEE in the germline V gene. V was cut by 0 bases and J by 4 bases, with 7 bases left in between. The CDR3 loop spans 14 amino acids. CDR3 protein: CASSVGNPTGELFF. The CDR3 DNA sequence: TGTGCCAGCAGCGTAGGTAACCCCACCGGGGAGCTGTTTTTT.

The gene calls are TRBV19 and TRBJ2-1, with 7 bases lining up with TRBD1. The CDR3 consists of 15 residues. J lost 2 bases, V lost 1 base, and 2 bases had no gene match. The V gene's germline CDR1 is LNHDA and CDR2 SQIVND (reference sequence). DNA for the CDR3: TGTGCCAGTAGTATAGCGACAGGGACCTACAATGAGCAGTTCTTC. Residues: CASSIATGTYNEQFF.

The chain couples TRBV7-9 to TRBJ1-2, with D possibly matching TRBD1 (5 bases). The CDR3 runs 14 residues. V shed 5 bases and J shed 0 bases, with 10 bases lying between them. Germline V gene data show CDR1 as SEHNR and CDR2 as FQNEAQ (reference sequence). The chain's CDR3 is CASSADTANYGYTF. The DNA for the CDR3 is TGTGCCAGCAGCGCGGACACGGCTAACTATGGCTACACCTTC.

The rearrangement uses TRBV5-4 and TRBJ1-2, with D maybe TRBD1 (5 bases). CDR1 SGHNT and CDR2 YYREEE come from the germline V gene (reference sequence). V lost 0 bases, J lost 0 bases, and 12 bases lay in between. The CDR3 is 16 residues long. CDR3 bases: TGTGCCAGCAGCTTGGACCTGACAGAGACTAACTATGGCTACACCTTC. It translates to CASSLDLTETNYGYTF.

On this clone: Since a far larger clone is one base different, this is likely a read error. V and J are TRBV27 and TRBJ1-1; no reliable D call. The CDR3 consists of 14 residues. CDR1 and CDR2 from the germline V gene are MNHEY and SMNVEV (reference sequence). V lost 2 bases and J lost 0, with 7 bases in between. The CDR3 reads CASSLGVLNTEAFF. The CDR3 nucleotides are TGTGCCAGCAGTTTAGGGGTCCTGAACACTGAAGCTTTCTTT.

This rearrangement joins TRBV29-1 to TRBJ1-4, with a tentative D call TRBD1 (5 bases). Looked up from germline, CDR1 is SQVTM and CDR2 is ANQGSEA. Between the trimmed V and J ends, which lost 7 bases and 0 bases, there was a span of 15 bases. The CDR3 runs to 15 residues. The DNA of the CDR3 is TGCAGCGCTCTGGGGGGGGAAGCAACTAATGAAAAACTGTTTTTT. It translates to CSALGGEATNEKLFF.

The chain couples TRBV27 to TRBJ2-1; D is unresolved. This CDR3 contains 15 residues. Germline assignment: CDR1 MNHEY and CDR2 SMNVEV (reference sequence). Trimming stripped 3 bases from V and 8 bases from J, with 17 bases between. CDR3 sequence reads: CASSLSSRRTDEQFF. CDR3 DNA: TGTGCCAGCAGTTTGTCCAGCAGGCGTACCGATGAGCAGTTCTTC.

V gene TRBV7-9 combines with J gene TRBJ2-7; D is possibly TRBD2 (5 bases). The V gene's germline CDR1 is SEHNR and CDR2 FQNEAQ (reference sequence). V gave up 5 bases and J gave up 3 bases, with 11 bases separating them. The CDR3 consists of 13 residues. The CDR3 sequence: CASSPRGYYEQYF. The CDR3 nucleotides are TGTGCCAGCAGCCCCCGGGGATACTACGAGCAGTACTTC.

The chain links TRBV5-8 to TRBJ1-4; 8 bases agree with TRBD1. The CDR3 runs 17 residues. Germline CDR1 SGHTS, CDR2 YDEGEE. V shed 0 bases, J shed 5 bases, and the junction held 9 bases outside the gene matches. In DNA, the CDR3 is TGTGCCAGCAGCTTGGCGGCAGGGGGCGTCGGAAATGAAAAACTGTTTTTT. It specifies CASSLAAGGVGNEKLFF.

The chain employs TRBV9 and TRBJ2-3, with a weak D call TRBD2 (5 bases). The CDR3 totals 14 residues. V lost 1 base to trimming and J lost 6 bases, with 12 bases between them. Germline-derived CDR1 and CDR2 are SGDLS and YYNGEE. The CDR3 DNA reads TGTGCCAGCAGCGTAATGGCGGGTTTCGATACGCAGTATTTT. It is translated as CASSVMAGFDTQYF. The variable domain in full, with the rest retrieved from reference TRBV9 and TRBJ2-3, is DSGVTQTPKHLITATGQRVTLRCSPRSGDLSVYWYQQSLDQGLQFLIQYYNGEERAKGNILERFSAQQFPDLHSELNLSSLELGDSALYFCASSVMAGFDTQYFGPGTRLTVL.

The genes are TRBV18 and TRBJ2-7, with D perhaps matching TRBD2 (5 bases). The CDR3 length is 15 residues. Germline V gene sequence: CDR1 KGHSH, CDR2 LQKENI. V was cut by 3 bases and J by 7 bases, with 19 bases left in between. The DNA of the CDR3 is TGTGCCAGCTCACCCGGAGCGGCTCTAACGGGGGAGCAGTACTTC. Protein sequence: CASSPGAALTGEQYF.

A remark on this clone: This CDR3 is also generated by other DNA sequences in the sample. This chain connects TRBV27 to TRBJ2-7; TRBD2 matches at 8 bases. Germline V gene sequence: CDR1 MNHEY, CDR2 SMNVEV (reference sequence). Losses at the gene ends were 2 bases for V and 2 bases for J; bases not matched to a gene: 2. The CDR3 is made up of 14 amino acids. The CDR3 loop is CASSLTSGAYEQYF. In DNA, the CDR3 is TGTGCCAGCAGTTTAACTAGCGGAGCCTACGAGCAGTACTTC.

The V call is TRBV6-5, the J call TRBJ2-7; 7 nucleotides line up with TRBD2. This CDR3 region has 15 residues. J was trimmed by 2 bases and V by 6 bases; bases with no gene match: 10. CDR1 and CDR2 from the germline V gene are MNHEY and SVGAGI. The CDR3 DNA sequence: TGTGCCAGCAGCCTAGGTCCAGCGGGAACCTACGAGCAGTACTTC. Its translation: CASSLGPAGTYEQYF.

The chain combines TRBV5-4 with TRBJ2-7; D is ambiguous. Trimming shortened V by 0 bases and J by 2 bases, and 9 bases separated the two germline ends. The CDR3 is 14 residues long. Germline V gene lookup returns CDR1 SGHNT and CDR2 YYREEE (reference sequence). The CDR3 nucleotides read TGTGCCAGCAGCTTGGGGCAGCTAACCTACGAGCAGTACTTC. This sequence encodes CASSLGQLTYEQYF.

V is TRBV7-2 and J is TRBJ1-1; perhaps TRBD1 as D (6 bases). V was shortened by 3 bases and J by 3 bases, with 14 bases between the two germline ends. The length of the CDR3 is 15 residues. Per the germline V gene, CDR1 is SGHTA and CDR2 is FQGNSA. This chain's CDR3 is CASSLERTAYTEAFF. The CDR3 DNA reads as TGTGCCAGCAGCTTGGAGAGGACAGCTTACACTGAAGCTTTCTTT.

This clone was found many times. This rearrangement joins TRBV29-1 to TRBJ1-1, with D tentatively TRBD1 (5 bases). Trimming pared 4 bases from V and 4 bases from J, leaving 13 bases between. There are 13 residues in the CDR3. CDR1 is SQVTM, CDR2 ANQGSEA, per germline. CDR3 sequence (DNA): TGCAGCGTTGTACGTGGGGCGGGCACTGAAGCTTTCTTT. As protein: CSVVRGAGTEAFF.